This passage covers 19 T cell receptor beta chains from one sample sequenced in a study of shared clonotypes between healthy human individuals. The table came from immunoSEQ multiplex PCR; TCRdb's copy has only in-frame clones and leaves some out. The repertoire holds about 2.1 million clones, around 93% seen once, with roughly 1.8% in the top ten. Only CD45RO-negative cells positively selected for CCR7 counted as naive CD8 cells, so terminally differentiated effector memory CD45RA+ cells were excluded. The sample was naive CD8+ T cells from PBMCs. The receptor set was obtained from a man aged 18 to 29 in good health. Some clones in this sample may be carry-over from other donors' samples.

The rearrangement joins TRBV19 to TRBJ1-3; D perhaps matches TRBD1 (5 bases). V was clipped by 7 bases and J by 0 bases, with 25 bases between them. The CDR3 length is 19 residues. The germline gives CDR1 LNHDA, CDR2 SQIVND (reference sequence). CDR3 DNA sequence: TGTGCCAGTATACCCCTCCGGGTCCTCAAGGGACTCTCTGGAAACACCATATATTTT. As protein: CASIPLRVLKGLSGNTIYF.

The CDR3 region is CASSLGRDRSEQYF. CDR3 nucleotide sequence: TGCGCCAGCAGCTTGGGTAGGGATCGTAGCGAGCAGTACTTC. The rearrangement links TRBV5-1 to TRBJ2-5; D uncertain. The DNA end is a closer match to TRBJ2-7, so the J assignment may be wrong. Per the germline V gene, CDR1 is SGHRS and CDR2 is YFSETQ. This CDR3 spans 14 amino acids.

V gene TRBV9 combines with J gene TRBJ1-2; TRBD1 agrees at 9 bases. The CDR3 runs 16 residues. The germline gives CDR1 SGDLS, CDR2 YYNGEE. V lost 0 bases to trimming and J lost 1 base; unmatched junction nucleotides: 4. The CDR3 DNA is TGTGCCAGCAGCGTAGCTGGGACAGGGAATAACTATGGCTACACCTTC. It translates to CASSVAGTGNNYGYTF.

The chain joins TRBV5-1 to TRBJ1-2, with D possibly being TRBD1 (5 bases). CDR1 SGHRS and CDR2 YFSETQ come from the germline V gene. V was pared by 6 bases and J by 4 bases, with 16 bases between. This CDR3 region has 14 residues. The CDR3 region is CASIGTERSYGYTF. In DNA, the CDR3 is TGCGCCAGCATAGGGACGGAGCGGTCCTATGGCTACACCTTC.

J is TRBJ2-1 and V is TRBV27; 7 bases fit TRBD2. Germline trimming cut 6 bases from V and 4 bases from J; bases unmatched to any gene: 15. This CDR3 spans 17 amino acids. Germline values: CDR1 MNHEY, CDR2 SMNVEV (reference sequence). CDR3 region: CASRSHTGLREYNEQFF. For the CDR3, the DNA is TGTGCCAGCAGATCCCACACCGGTCTGCGGGAGTACAATGAGCAGTTCTTC.

The V and J genes are TRBV11-3 and TRBJ2-2, with 9 nucleotides matching TRBD2. J was trimmed by 3 bases and V by 5 bases; bases with no gene match: 7. Germline V gene lookup returns CDR1 SGHNT and CDR2 YENEEA. CDR3 size: 16 residues. The CDR3 sequence is CASSPLAGADTGELFF. In DNA, the CDR3 is TGTGCCAGCAGCCCATTAGCGGGAGCGGACACCGGGGAGCTGTTTTTT.

Notes on this clone: Other DNA sequences in this specimen translate into the identical CDR3. This rearrangement joins TRBV27 to TRBJ2-7; D gene ambiguous. Trimming removed 2 bases from V and 5 bases from J, with 10 bases in between. This CDR3 comprises 13 residues. Germline CDR1 and CDR2: MNHEY and SMNVEV (reference sequence). The CDR3 reads CASSLSPGDEQYF. The CDR3 DNA is TGTGCCAGCAGTTTAAGTCCTGGGGACGAGCAGTACTTC.

The chain links TRBV6-1 to TRBJ2-1; 12 bases fit TRBD1. The CDR3 sequence is 17 residues long. V dropped 3 bases and J dropped 7; count of bases not matched to a gene: 10. The germline gives CDR1 MNHNS, CDR2 SASEGT. CDR3 protein: CASSEKVGQGAWNEQFF. The CDR3 nucleotides read TGTGCCAGCAGTGAGAAGGTGGGACAGGGGGCTTGGAATGAGCAGTTCTTC.

V gene TRBV11-2 combines with J gene TRBJ2-7; D tentatively fits TRBD1 or TRBD2 (5 bases each). CDR1 and CDR2 from the germline V gene are SGHAT and FQNNGV. The V end was cut by 7 bases, the J end by 3 bases, with 13 bases between. This CDR3 has 13 residues. The DNA of the CDR3 is TGTGCCAGCACCAATACGGGGCACTACGAGCAGTACTTC. As protein: CASTNTGHYEQYF. Full variable domain (remainder filled in from reference TRBV11-2 and TRBJ2-7): EAGVAQSPRYKIIEKRQSVAFWCNPISGHATLYWYQQILGQGPKLLIQFQNNGVVDDSQLPKDRFSAERLKGVDSTLKIQPAKLEDSAVYLCASTNTGHYEQYFGPGTRLTVT.

About this clone itself: Other DNA sequences of this sample code for an identical CDR3. The chain joins TRBV5-1 to TRBJ2-7, with 7 bases matching TRBD2. From germline, CDR1 is SGHRS and CDR2 YFSETQ. This CDR3 is built from 14 residues. With V trimmed by 1 base and J by 2 bases, 3 bases remained unmatched. CDR3 residues: CASSLSGGTYEQYF. In DNA, the CDR3 is TGCGCCAGCAGCTTGTCGGGAGGAACCTACGAGCAGTACTTC.

This clone was found once. This sample includes further DNA sequences coding for the same CDR3. The chain employs TRBV27 and TRBJ2-7; 10 nucleotides agree with TRBD2. Germline V CDR1 and CDR2: MNHEY, SMNVEV (reference sequence). CDR3 length: 15 residues. Losses at the gene ends were 3 bases for V and 5 bases for J; bases not matched to a gene: 7. The CDR3 reads CASSLGLAGVHEQYF. In DNA form, the CDR3 reads TGTGCCAGCAGTTTGGGGCTAGCGGGAGTTCACGAGCAGTACTTC.

This clone was counted only a few times. The chain is built from TRBV29-1 and TRBJ1-1, with no clear D. The V gene lost 4 bases and the J gene lost 4 bases, with 10 bases spanning the gap. The CDR3 has 12 residues. Germline values: CDR1 SQVTM, CDR2 ANQGSEA. The CDR3 here is CSVVMVSTEAFF. DNA of the CDR3: TGCAGCGTTGTCATGGTAAGCACTGAAGCTTTCTTT.

V usage is TRBV9 and J usage is TRBJ1-1; TRBD1 is a possible D gene (5 bases). V lost 4 bases, J lost 1 base, and 14 bases lay in between. CDR1 and CDR2 from the germline V gene are SGDLS and YYNGEE. CDR3 length: 15 amino acids. The CDR3 bases are TGTGCCAGCAGCCGTGGTTGGGGCGCGAACACTGAAGCTTTCTTT. It encodes CASSRGWGANTEAFF.

This clone was seen only once. This rearrangement joins TRBV9 to TRBJ1-2; 10 bases are a match to TRBD1. CDR3 size: 14 residues. V was pared by 0 bases and J by 11 bases, with 7 bases of the junction left unmatched. Germline V gene data show CDR1 as SGDLS and CDR2 as YYNGEE. The CDR3 DNA reads TGTGCCAGCAGCGTAGGCCAGGGACAGGGGAGATACACCTTC. It codes for CASSVGQGQGRYTF.

Points on this clone: Other DNA sequences in the sample encode the same CDR3. The chain's CDR3 is CASSLTGTGSYEQYF. The CDR3 DNA reads TGTGCCAGCAGTTTGACCGGGACGGGCTCCTACGAGCAGTACTTC. The chain uses TRBV27 and TRBJ2-7; D tentatively fits TRBD1 or TRBD2 (5 bases each). CDR3 size: 15 residues. Trimming cost V 3 bases and J 0 bases, with 12 bases left between them. Germline V CDR1 and CDR2: MNHEY, SMNVEV (reference sequence).

This clone was counted a few times. The chain uses TRBV4-1 and TRBJ2-7, with unresolved D. This CDR3 region has 15 residues. With 3 bases removed from V and 2 bases from J, the gap between germline ends came to 14 bases. Germline-derived CDR1 and CDR2 are MGHRA and YSYEKL. CDR3 region: CASSHTVRNPYEQYF. CDR3 nucleotides: TGCGCCAGCAGCCACACCGTGCGCAATCCCTACGAGCAGTACTTC.

The chain links TRBV19 to TRBJ1-1; no firm D call. Germline V gene lookup returns CDR1 LNHDA and CDR2 SQIVND (reference sequence). This CDR3 is built from 13 residues. The germline V and J ends were trimmed by 6 bases and 2 bases, with 10 bases remaining between them. CDR3 coding DNA: TGTGCCAGTAGCCCGATAGAAAACACTGAAGCTTTCTTT. Amino acid sequence: CASSPIENTEAFF.

V usage is TRBV11-2 and J usage is TRBJ2-3; D perhaps matches TRBD2 (5 bases). V was shortened by 8 bases and J by 5 bases, with 17 bases between the two germline ends. The germline gives CDR1 SGHAT, CDR2 FQNNGV. There are 14 residues in the CDR3. The CDR3 DNA sequence: TGTGCCAGCTCCTTGCGATTCGGGGTAGATACGCAGTATTTT. Protein sequence: CASSLRFGVDTQYF.

Notes on this clone: One end of the junction varies from germline; a read error may be responsible. CDR3 DNA: TGTGCCAGCAGCTTCTCCGTGCGGGAGGGTTCACGTTTC. It yields the protein CASSFSVREGSRF. V usage is TRBV7-2 and J usage is TRBJ2-7, with 9 bases aligning to TRBD2. The germline V gene encodes CDR1 SGHTA and CDR2 FQGNSA. The CDR3 contains 13 residues.